This T cell receptor beta chain was documented in a study of T cell clonotyping in hematopoietic cell transplantation. Repertoires were generated with immunoSEQ multiplex PCR, while TCRdb's copy carries only in-frame clones and drops some. The sample holds 2,800 or so clones; about four fifths are singletons and the top ten take 25% to 35%. Samples: about 28 days before transplant, then days 30, 100 and 180 after. To note about this clone: Its target is unknown. The same CDR3 arises from other DNA sequences in this sample as well.

This CDR3 is built from 11 residues. The V and J ends lost 6 bases and 5 bases, in that order; junction bases with no gene match: 0. Germline CDR1 is MGHDK and CDR2 is SYGVNS. Study conclusions and caveats: Higher Inverse Simpson Index values in graft donor and pretransplant recipient predicted broader posttransplant TCR diversity.

The chain recombines TRBV25-1 with TRBJ2-7, with 8 bases lining up with TRBD2. Sequences were derived from PBMCs, sampled 180 days after allogeneic stem cell transplant. The receptor was derived from a female patient in her 40s who had an allogeneic stem cell transplant from a related donor, so T cells may come from the graft donor. Some clones in this sample may be carry-over from other donors' samples. The CDR3 protein is CASSGGDEQYF. The CDR3 coding sequence is TGTGCCAGCAGCGGGGGGGACGAGCAGTACTTC.